This entry lists 27 T cell receptor beta chains sequenced from one sample in a study of shared clonotypes between healthy human individuals. Libraries were prepared by immunoSEQ multiplex PCR; TCRdb keeps only in-frame clonotypes and omits some of them. The sample shows roughly 660,000 clones, roughly 87% of them seen only once. The sample comprised memory CD8+ T cells from PBMCs. Specified subset: CD45RO+ cells pooled with CCR7-negative TemRA cells. All receptors derive from a man between 18 and 29 years old in good health. Some clones in this sample may be carry-over from other donors' samples.

This clone has only one observation. The V gene is TRBV30, the J gene TRBJ2-1; D is ambiguous. V lost 7 bases and J lost 6, with 16 bases in between. The CDR3 runs to 13 residues. The V gene's germline CDR1 is GTSNPN and CDR2 SVGIG (reference sequence). CDR3 protein: CAFDGLAPNEQFF. CDR3 DNA sequence: TGTGCCTTCGACGGGCTGGCTCCCAATGAGCAGTTCTTC. Supplemented by reference TRBV30 and TRBJ2-1, the full variable domain reads SQTIHQWPATLVQPVGSPLSLECTVEGTSNPNLYWYRQAAGRGLQLLFYSVGIGQISSEVPQNLSASRPQDRQFILSSKKLLLSDSGFYLCAFDGLAPNEQFFGPGTRLTVL.

This chain connects TRBV7-9 to TRBJ1-1; D might be TRBD1 (5 bases). Germline V CDR1 and CDR2: SEHNR, FQNEAQ (reference sequence). CDR3 length: 15 residues. With 5 bases removed from V and 3 bases from J, the gap between germline ends came to 16 bases. The CDR3 is CASSLGSWGDTEAFF. The CDR3 DNA follows: TGTGCCAGCAGCCTAGGGTCGTGGGGGGACACTGAAGCTTTCTTT.

J is TRBJ2-5 and V is TRBV9; tentatively, D is TRBD2 (6 bases). Trimming took 0 bases from V and 5 from J, leaving 14 bases between them. The CDR3 has 15 amino acids. CDR1 SGDLS and CDR2 YYNGEE come from the germline V gene. CDR3 sequence reads: CASSVGYGRGETQYF. The CDR3 DNA reads TGTGCCAGCAGCGTAGGTTACGGGAGAGGGGAGACCCAGTACTTC.

The chain uses TRBV25-1 and TRBJ1-1, with D tentatively TRBD1 (5 bases). The germline gives CDR1 MGHDK, CDR2 SYGVNS. This CDR3 is built from 15 residues. Trimming left V 5 bases short and J 0 bases short, with 13 bases between. CDR3 DNA: TGTGCCAGCAGTTTATCGCGGGGCATGAACACTGAAGCTTTCTTT. Encoded protein: CASSLSRGMNTEAFF.

This chain links TRBV7-2 with TRBJ1-2; D is unclear. The CDR3 spans 15 residues. V was trimmed by 1 base and J by 0 bases, leaving 9 bases between them. Germline CDR1 is SGHTA and CDR2 is FQGNSA. The CDR3 DNA follows: TGTGCCAGCAGCTTAGAGACGGTAGCTAACTATGGCTACACCTTC. Translated: CASSLETVANYGYTF.

The rearrangement joins TRBV7-9 to TRBJ2-1; a weak D match, TRBD1 (5 bases). Germline V CDR1 and CDR2: SEHNR, FQNEAQ (reference sequence). The CDR3 has 16 residues. The V end lost 5 bases, the J end lost 2 bases, and 16 bases lay between the germline ends. CDR3 sequence (DNA): TGTGCCAGCAGCCCTACCTACCGGACAACCTACAATGAGCAGTTCTTC. It yields the protein CASSPTYRTTYNEQFF.

The chain recombines TRBV5-1 with TRBJ2-7; D uncertain. Germline V gene data show CDR1 as SGHRS and CDR2 as YFSETQ. V lost 3 bases and J lost 5, with 12 bases in between. The CDR3 has 13 residues. The CDR3 is CASSSRAGNEQYF. For the CDR3, the DNA is TGCGCCAGCAGCTCCCGGGCTGGCAACGAGCAGTACTTC.

This chain connects TRBV27 to TRBJ1-2; the match to TRBD1 covers 9 bases. V lost 4 bases and J lost 8; bases outside the gene matches: 8. There are 14 residues in the CDR3. Germline V lookup: CDR1 MNHEY, CDR2 SMNVEV (reference sequence). CDR3 coding DNA: TGTGCCAGCAGTTGGAACACAGGGGGCGCGGGCTACACCTTC. Translated: CASSWNTGGAGYTF.

The V call is TRBV5-4, the J call TRBJ1-5; 9 bases align to TRBD1. V was pared by 4 bases and J by 7 bases, with 6 bases of the junction left unmatched. Germline-derived CDR1 and CDR2 are SGHNT and YYREEE (reference sequence). There are 14 residues in the CDR3. The CDR3 nucleotides read TGTGCCAGCAGCCTCGGGACAGGGAAACAGCCCCAGCATTTT. This gives the protein CASSLGTGKQPQHF.

This rearrangement joins TRBV7-2 to TRBJ2-7, with D maybe TRBD2 (5 bases). The CDR3 has 13 amino acids. CDR1 and CDR2 (germline): SGHTA, FQGNSA. Between the trimmed V and J ends, which lost 6 bases and 5 bases, there was a span of 14 bases. CDR3 in amino acids: CASRFRTDHEQYF. The CDR3 region has the DNA TGTGCCAGCAGATTTCGGACTGACCACGAGCAGTACTTC. Full variable domain (rest looked up from reference TRBV7-2 and TRBJ2-7): GAGVSQSPSNKVTEKGKDVELRCDPISGHTALYWYRQSLGQGLEFLIYFQGNSAPDKSGLPSDRFSAERTGGSVSTLTIQRTQQEDSAVYLCASRFRTDHEQYFGPGTRLTVT.

V usage is TRBV9 and J usage is TRBJ2-2; weak D call: TRBD2 (6 bases). Per the germline V gene, CDR1 is SGDLS and CDR2 is YYNGEE. V gave up 2 bases and J gave up 4 bases, with 18 bases separating them. The CDR3 is 17 residues long. The CDR3 DNA is TGTGCCAGCAGCGTCCCGCGGGGAGATATTTTCACCGGGGAGCTGTTTTTT. Protein: CASSVPRGDIFTGELFF.

The CDR3 loop reads CASSLSVGTLSYEQYF. CDR3 nucleotides: TGTGCCAGCAGTTTATCTGTGGGAACCCTCTCCTACGAGCAGTACTTC. The chain joins TRBV27 to TRBJ2-7; D uncertain. The germline CDR1 and CDR2 sequences are MNHEY and SMNVEV (reference sequence). V was pared by 0 bases and J by 0 bases, with 12 bases between. The CDR3 covers 16 residues.

The chain is built from TRBV6-6 and TRBJ2-5; perhaps TRBD2 as D (6 bases). The J call may be mistaken, given a closer DNA end match to TRBJ2-7. The CDR3 is 14 amino acids. Germline V gene lookup returns CDR1 MNHNY and CDR2 SVGAGI (reference sequence). The CDR3 DNA reads as TGTGCCAGCAGTTACGGGACTGCTCCCTACGAGCAGTACTTC. Its protein is CASSYGTAPYEQYF.

The chain is built from TRBV28 and TRBJ2-7; 9 bases align to TRBD1. Trimming at V came to 6 bases and at J to 7 bases, leaving 7 bases not matched to a gene. There are 13 residues in the CDR3. The germline V gene has CDR1 MDHEN and CDR2 SYDVKM. CDR3 nucleotide sequence: TGTGCCAGCAGGGGGACAGGGATTTCGGAGCAGTACTTC. Translating it yields CASRGTGISEQYF.

This chain connects TRBV6-4 to TRBJ2-2; D perhaps matches TRBD1 (6 bases). Trimming left V 5 bases short and J 9 bases short, with 16 bases between. There are 14 residues in the CDR3. The germline V gene encodes CDR1 MRHNA and CDR2 SNTAGT. The CDR3 coding sequence is TGTGCCAGCAGTCGGACAGAGGGCCGTCGGGAGCTGTTTTTT. Its protein product is CASSRTEGRRELFF.

The rearrangement joins TRBV6-5 to TRBJ2-7, with D possibly being TRBD2 (6 bases). V was cut by 2 bases and J by 2 bases, with 10 bases left in between. The CDR3 has 14 residues. CDR1 and CDR2 (germline): MNHEY, SVGAGI. For the CDR3, the DNA is TGTGCCAGCAGTTACACGGGAGAAGCCTACGAGCAGTACTTC. Its protein product is CASSYTGEAYEQYF.

The genes are TRBV28 and TRBJ1-5; a weak D match, TRBD1 (5 bases). Germline loops: CDR1 MDHEN, CDR2 SYDVKM. The CDR3 is 15 amino acids. Trimming stripped 5 bases from V and 0 bases from J, with 11 bases between. The CDR3 loop reads CASSPNRYSNQPQHF. Here the CDR3 DNA reads TGTGCCAGCAGTCCTAACAGGTATAGCAATCAGCCCCAGCATTTT.

The chain joins TRBV27 to TRBJ1-1, with D unclear. Trimming shortened V by 4 bases and J by 0 bases, and 18 bases separated the two germline ends. The CDR3 extends over 17 amino acids. From germline, CDR1 is MNHEY and CDR2 SMNVEV (reference sequence). The CDR3 coding sequence is TGTGCCAGCAGTTCCCAATGGGGAATGTCCATGAACACTGAAGCTTTCTTT. This translates into CASSSQWGMSMNTEAFF.

V and J are TRBV7-9 and TRBJ1-1; D perhaps matches TRBD1 (5 bases). CDR1 and CDR2 from the germline V gene are SEHNR and FQNEAQ (reference sequence). V shed 4 bases and J shed 4 bases, with 25 bases lying between them. The CDR3 is made up of 18 amino acids. CDR3 residues: CASSSTVADQVGSTEAFF. CDR3 sequence (DNA): TGTGCCAGCAGCTCGACAGTCGCTGACCAGGTGGGTAGCACTGAAGCTTTCTTT.

The chain couples TRBV29-1 to TRBJ2-7; D is perhaps TRBD1 (6 bases). The germline gives CDR1 SQVTM, CDR2 ANQGSEA. V was shortened by 4 bases and J by 7 bases, with 14 bases between the two germline ends. The CDR3 covers 12 residues. The CDR3 nucleotides are TGCAGCGTTGTACAGGGTACGAGAGAGCAGTACTTC. Residues: CSVVQGTREQYF.

The chain joins TRBV7-9 to TRBJ2-7, with 7 bases lining up with TRBD2. The CDR3 runs to 15 residues. V was clipped by 6 bases and J by 3 bases; unmatched bases: 11. The germline V gene encodes CDR1 SEHNR and CDR2 FQNEAQ (reference sequence). CDR3 in DNA: TGTGCCAGCAGTTCCTCGCGCGGGAGAAGCTACGAGCAGTACTTC. Residues: CASSSSRGRSYEQYF.

V is TRBV5-6 and J is TRBJ1-2, with a weak D call TRBD1 (6 bases). Looked up from germline, CDR1 is SGHDT and CDR2 is YYEEEE. The CDR3 sequence is 14 residues long. V was pared by 3 bases and J by 6 bases, with 15 bases between. The CDR3 loop reads CASSSSLDRHGYTF. CDR3 nucleotide sequence: TGTGCCAGCAGCTCCTCCCTCGACAGGCATGGCTACACCTTC. Using reference TRBV5-6 and TRBJ1-2 for the parts outside the CDR3, the full variable domain is DAGVTQSPTHLIKTRGQQVTLRCSPKSGHDTVSWYQQALGQGPQFIFQYYEEEERQRGNFPDRFSGHQFPNYSSELNVNALLLGDSALYLCASSSSLDRHGYTFGSGTRLTVV.

The chain has TRBV7-8 and TRBJ2-1; 7 bases fit TRBD2. The CDR3 is made up of 13 amino acids. V lost 5 bases to trimming and J lost 4 bases; unmatched junction nucleotides: 2. The germline V gene encodes CDR1 SGHVS and CDR2 FQNEAQ. The CDR3 is CASSTRGYNEQFF. CDR3 sequence (DNA): TGTGCCAGCAGCACGCGGGGGTACAATGAGCAGTTCTTC.

The rearrangement joins TRBV5-6 to TRBJ1-1; 8 positions match TRBD1. The CDR3 length is 15 residues. Germline loops: CDR1 SGHDT, CDR2 YYEEEE. The V segment lost 0 bases and the J segment 5 bases; nucleotides outside the gene matches: 6. The CDR3 region is CASSLVWDRKTEAFF. DNA for the CDR3: TGTGCCAGCAGCTTGGTTTGGGACAGGAAGACTGAAGCTTTCTTT.

The rearrangement uses TRBV7-2 and TRBJ1-5, with unresolved D. Trimming removed 3 bases at V and 2 bases at J, with 11 bases between. Per germline, CDR1 SGHTA and CDR2 FQGNSA. This CDR3 has 15 residues. The CDR3 region is CASSFKRSGNQPQHF. The CDR3 coding sequence is TGTGCCAGCAGCTTTAAGAGGTCGGGCAATCAGCCCCAGCATTTT.

The J gene is TRBJ2-7, the V gene TRBV7-9; 12 nucleotides align to TRBD1. Germline V CDR1 and CDR2: SEHNR, FQNEAQ (reference sequence). Trimming at V came to 4 bases and at J to 2 bases, leaving 3 bases not matched to a gene. The CDR3 covers 15 residues. In DNA form, the CDR3 reads TGTGCCAGCAGCTCTAGGGACAGGGGGCCCTACGAGCAGTACTTC. Its protein is CASSSRDRGPYEQYF.

This clone was counted a few times. The CDR3 region is CASSLLGQGAGAGGGTYEQYF. In nucleotides, the CDR3 is TGTGCCAGCAGTTTATTGGGACAGGGGGCGGGAGCGGGAGGGGGGACCTACGAGCAGTACTTC. This chain joins TRBV27 and TRBJ2-7, with 12 bases identical to TRBD1. V shed 1 base and J 2 bases; nucleotides not matched to a gene: 18. Germline CDR1 reads MNHEY; CDR2 reads SMNVEV (reference sequence). CDR3 length equals 21 residues.